The 3 T cell receptor beta chains presented below share a single source sample, sequenced in a study of neurological immune-mediated disorders. TCRdb reprocessed the 5' RACE reads via MiXCR and lists one record per CDR3 protein. The data contain 48,000 or so distinct CDR3 sequences, over 9% of them seen just once; the ten biggest clones take up about 20%. The sequenced sample consisted of PBMCs. The receptors shown here come from a woman aged 40 to 50 with HTLV-1-associated myelopathy (HAM/TSP).

This clonotype was counted at least ten times. The genes are TRBV10-3 and TRBJ2-5; D may match TRBD1 or TRBD2 (6 bases each). With 3 bases removed from V and 5 bases from J, the gap between germline ends came to 16 bases. The length of the CDR3 is 15 residues. Germline V gene sequence: CDR1 ENHRY, CDR2 SYGVKD. The CDR3 here is CAISDEGGAQETQYF. As DNA, the CDR3 is TGTGCCATCAGTGACGAGGGGGGCGCCCAGGAGACCCAGTACTTC.

This clonotype was recorded many times. The chain has TRBV7-9 and TRBJ1-2; D is unresolved. CDR1 and CDR2 from the germline V gene are SEHNR and FQNEAQ (reference sequence). V lost 4 bases and J lost 4, with 16 bases in between. This CDR3 contains 15 residues. CDR3 bases: TGTGCCAGCAGCTACACGACGGAGAGGTTCTATGGCTACACCTTC. Its protein is CASSYTTERFYGYTF.

This clonotype was counted many times. V gene TRBV5-1 combines with J gene TRBJ2-1; D is undetermined. The CDR3 runs to 12 residues. The germline gives CDR1 SGHRS, CDR2 YFSETQ. Trimming removed 0 bases at V and 10 bases at J, with 8 bases between. The CDR3 is CASSLAHDEQFF. For the CDR3, the DNA is TGCGCCAGCAGCTTGGCCCACGACGAGCAGTTCTTC.